This entry concerns a single T cell receptor (beta chain). No antigen is known for it. This CDR3 spans 15 amino acids. Germline CDR1 SEHNR, CDR2 FQNEAQ (reference sequence). Between the trimmed V and J ends, which lost 3 bases and 4 bases, there was a span of 15 bases. RNA transcripts gave rise to amplified TCR beta CDR3 regions. The HTBI primer set served for first-round RT-PCR of the TCR CDR3. TCRdb reprocessed the multiplex PCR reads via MiXCR and lists one record per CDR3 protein. Seen here are 500,000 to 750,000 distinct CDR3 sequences, 15% to 17% observed once, and the top ten hold around 7.8%. The data belong to a study of T cells in Graves' hyperthyroidism and ophthalmopathy. Regarding the study as a whole: Model output signaled ophthalmopathy a median roughly six months ahead of onset.

Based on clinical symptoms, serum thyroxine and TRAb, thyroid ultrasound and orbital computed tomography, diagnoses were reached. Sequencing input: blood. The source of this sequence is a woman in her twenties or thirties with Graves' hyperthyroidism. The V call is TRBV7-9, the J call TRBJ2-5, with D possibly called TRBD1 or TRBD2 (5 bases each). CDR3 residues: CASSFRRGPGETQYF. DNA of the CDR3: TGTGCCAGCAGCTTCCGACGGGGCCCCGGAGAGACCCAGTACTTC.